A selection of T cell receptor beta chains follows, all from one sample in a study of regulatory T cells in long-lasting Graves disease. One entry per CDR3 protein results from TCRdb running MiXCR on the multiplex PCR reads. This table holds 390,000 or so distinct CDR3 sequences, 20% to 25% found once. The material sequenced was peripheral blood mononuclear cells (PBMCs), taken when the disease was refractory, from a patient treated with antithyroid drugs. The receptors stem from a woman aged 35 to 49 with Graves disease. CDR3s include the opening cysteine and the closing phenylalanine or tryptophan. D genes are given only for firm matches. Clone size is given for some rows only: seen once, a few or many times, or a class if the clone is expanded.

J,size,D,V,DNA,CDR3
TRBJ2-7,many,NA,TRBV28,TGTGCCAACGAACGGACAGCGCCCTACGAGCAGTACTTC,CANERTAPYEQYF
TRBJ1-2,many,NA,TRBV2,TGTGCCAGCACCCGCGACGGGGGCTTTTATGGCTACACCTTC,CASTRDGGFYGYTF
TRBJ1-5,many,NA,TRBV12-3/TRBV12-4,TGTGCCAGCAGTTTAATGGGCAGAGGGGTAGATCAGCCCCAGCATTTT,CASSLMGRGVDQPQHF
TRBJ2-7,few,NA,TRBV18,TGTGCCAGCTCACCACCACAGTCCTACGAGCAGTACTTC,CASSPPQSYEQYF
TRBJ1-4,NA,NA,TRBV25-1,TGTGCCAGCAGTGGCCAGTTAGGGGGAAAACTGTTTTTT,CASSGQLGGKLFF
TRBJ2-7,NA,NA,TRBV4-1,TGCGCCAGCAGCCAAGTGGGGACGGTCGCCTACGAGCAGTACTTC,CASSQVGTVAYEQYF
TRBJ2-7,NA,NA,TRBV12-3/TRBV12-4,TGTGCCAGCGGGTACAGGACCTACGAGCAGTACTTC,CASGYRTYEQYF
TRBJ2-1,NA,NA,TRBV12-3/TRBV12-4,TGTGCCAGCAGTTTAGACGCCGATCGTGAGCAGTTCTTC,CASSLDADREQFF
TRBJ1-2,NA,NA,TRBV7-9,TGTGCCAGCAGCCGGTCGGGAAGGACGGACGGCGGTGGCTACACCTTC,CASSRSGRTDGGGYTF
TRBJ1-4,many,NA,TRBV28,TGTGCCAGCAGTGCCCGAAGTGAAAAACTGTTTTTT,CASSARSEKLFF
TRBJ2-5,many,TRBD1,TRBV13,TGTGCCAGCAGTCCTAGATCTCCGGGACAGGGGGCGCTGATGGAGACCCAGTACTTC,CASSPRSPGQGALMETQYF
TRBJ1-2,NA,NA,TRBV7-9,TGTGCCAGCAGCGCCCGGGACAACTATGGCTACACCTTC,CASSARDNYGYTF
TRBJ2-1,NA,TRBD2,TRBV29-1,TGCAGCGTTGGCCTGACTAGCGGAGGCAATGAGCAGTTCTTC,CSVGLTSGGNEQFF
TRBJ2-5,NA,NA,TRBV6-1,TGTGCCAGCAGCTCGTTCGTGGGAAAGGACAGTTACTTGTCGGAGACCCAGTACTTC,CASSSFVGKDSYLSETQYF
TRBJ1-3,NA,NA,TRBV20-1,TGCAGTGCTAGAGATCCTCGCGGCTCTGGAAGCACCATATATTTT,CSARDPRGSGSTIYF
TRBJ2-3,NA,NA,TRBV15,TGTGCCACCAGTCTAGGGGGGGGCACAGATACGCAGTATTTT,CATSLGGGTDTQYF
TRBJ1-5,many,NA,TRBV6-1,TGTGCCAGCGGTGGAGGGGCGTCGAGCAATCAGCCCCAGCATTTT,CASGGGASSNQPQHF
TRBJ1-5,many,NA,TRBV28,TGTGCCAGCAGTTTAGTCGGGACGGCAGGGAGCAATCAGCCCCAGCATTTT,CASSLVGTAGSNQPQHF
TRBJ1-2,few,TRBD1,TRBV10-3,TGTGCCATCAGTGAGTCGGGGGGACAGGGGAACTATGGCTACACCTTC,CAISESGGQGNYGYTF
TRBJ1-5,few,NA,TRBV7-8,TGTGCCAGCAGCTTATATACTAGCAATCAGCCCCAGCATTTT,CASSLYTSNQPQHF
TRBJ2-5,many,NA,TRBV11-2,TGTGCCAGCAGCTTAGACTCGGCAGGGCTCCACCGAGAGACCCAGTACTTC,CASSLDSAGLHRETQYF
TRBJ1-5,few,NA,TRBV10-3,TGTGCCATCAGTGTAGGGGGTCAGCCCCAGCATTTT,CAISVGGQPQHF
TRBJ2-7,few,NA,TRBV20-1,TGCAGTGCTAGGAGACGGGCTAGCGAAGCCTACGAGCAGTACTTC,CSARRRASEAYEQYF
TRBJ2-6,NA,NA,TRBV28,TGTGCCAGCAGTTTACCAGGGAGTGGGGCCAACGTCCTGACTTTC,CASSLPGSGANVLTF
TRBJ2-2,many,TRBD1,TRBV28,TGTGCCAGCAGTGGACAGGCGTCCAACACCGGGGAGCTGTTTTTT,CASSGQASNTGELFF
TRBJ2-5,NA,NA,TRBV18,TGTGCCAGCTCACTTTTCTCCGCCGTGGGGGCCCGGGAGACCCAGTACTTC,CASSLFSAVGARETQYF
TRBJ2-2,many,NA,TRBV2,TGTGCCAGCAGTAGGGAAGGGCTCACCGGGGAGCTGTTTTTT,CASSREGLTGELFF
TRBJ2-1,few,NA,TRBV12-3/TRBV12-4,TGTGCCAGCAGGAGACTAGGGGTATACAATGAGCAGTTCTTC,CASRRLGVYNEQFF
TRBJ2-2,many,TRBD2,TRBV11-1,TGTGCCAGCAGCGCCCGACTAGCGGGAGTTACCGGGGAGCTGTTTTTT,CASSARLAGVTGELFF
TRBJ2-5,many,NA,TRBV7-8,TGTGCCAGCACCGTTGGTCAAGAGACCCAGTACTTC,CASTVGQETQYF
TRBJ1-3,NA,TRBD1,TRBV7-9,TGTGCCAGCAGCCGTCGACAGGGTCCCTTCTCTGGAAACACCATATATTTT,CASSRRQGPFSGNTIYF
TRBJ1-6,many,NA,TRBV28,TGTGCCAGCAGTTCCCGGCAGGGTAGCTCCTATAATTCACCCCTCCACTTT,CASSSRQGSSYNSPLHF
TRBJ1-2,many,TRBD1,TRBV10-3,TGTGCCATCAGTGGGACTTCCGGGACAGAGGACCATGGCTACACCTTC,CAISGTSGTEDHGYTF
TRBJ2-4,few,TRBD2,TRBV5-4,TGTGCCAGCAGCTTGGGAAGCGGGAGTTCCAAAAACATTCAGTACTTC,CASSLGSGSSKNIQYF
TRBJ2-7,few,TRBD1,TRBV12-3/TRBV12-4,TGTGCCAGCAGATTCGGACAGGGGGCGTCTTACGAGCAGTACTTC,CASRFGQGASYEQYF
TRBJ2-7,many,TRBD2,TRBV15,TGTGCCACCAGCAGAGGGGGACTAGCGGGAGTACCCGAGCAGTACTTC,CATSRGGLAGVPEQYF
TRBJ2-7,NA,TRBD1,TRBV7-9,TGTGCCAGCAGCTTACAAACAGGGGGTTACGAGCAGTACTTC,CASSLQTGGYEQYF
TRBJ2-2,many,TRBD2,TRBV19,TGTGCCAGTAGTATTGGCGGGAGGACCGGGGAGCTGTTTTTT,CASSIGGRTGELFF